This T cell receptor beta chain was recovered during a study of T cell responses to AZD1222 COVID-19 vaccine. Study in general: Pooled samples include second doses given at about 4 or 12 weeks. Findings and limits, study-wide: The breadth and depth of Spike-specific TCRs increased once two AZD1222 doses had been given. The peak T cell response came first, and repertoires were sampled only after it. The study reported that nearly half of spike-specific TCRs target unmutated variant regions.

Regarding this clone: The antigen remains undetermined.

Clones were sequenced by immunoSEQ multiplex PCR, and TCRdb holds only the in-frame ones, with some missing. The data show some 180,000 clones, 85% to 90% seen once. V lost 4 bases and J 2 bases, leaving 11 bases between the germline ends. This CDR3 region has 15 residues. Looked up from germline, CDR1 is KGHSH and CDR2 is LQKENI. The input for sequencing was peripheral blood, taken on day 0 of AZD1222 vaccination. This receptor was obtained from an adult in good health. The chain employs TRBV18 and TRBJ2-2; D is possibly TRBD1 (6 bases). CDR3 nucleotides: TGTGCCAGCTCACTCTCACAGGGTAACACCGGGGAGCTGTTTTTT. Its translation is CASSLSQGNTGELFF.